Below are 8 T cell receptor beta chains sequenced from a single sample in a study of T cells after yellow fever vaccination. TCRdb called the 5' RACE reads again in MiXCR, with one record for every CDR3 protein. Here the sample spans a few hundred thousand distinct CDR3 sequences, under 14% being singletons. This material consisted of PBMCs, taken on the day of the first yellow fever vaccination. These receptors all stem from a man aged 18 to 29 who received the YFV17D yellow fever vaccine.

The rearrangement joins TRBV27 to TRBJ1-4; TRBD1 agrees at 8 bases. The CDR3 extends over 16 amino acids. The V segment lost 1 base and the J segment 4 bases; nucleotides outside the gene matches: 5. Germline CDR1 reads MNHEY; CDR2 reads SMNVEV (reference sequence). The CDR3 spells CASSLYRGSGNEKLFF. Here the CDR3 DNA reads TGTGCCAGCAGTTTATACAGGGGGAGCGGTAATGAAAAACTGTTTTTT.

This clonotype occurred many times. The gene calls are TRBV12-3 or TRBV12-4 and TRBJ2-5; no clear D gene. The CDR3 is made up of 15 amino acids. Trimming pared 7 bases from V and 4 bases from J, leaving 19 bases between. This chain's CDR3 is CASNKIAVGGETQYF. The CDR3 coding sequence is TGTGCCAGCAATAAAATAGCTGTAGGTGGAGAGACCCAGTACTTC.

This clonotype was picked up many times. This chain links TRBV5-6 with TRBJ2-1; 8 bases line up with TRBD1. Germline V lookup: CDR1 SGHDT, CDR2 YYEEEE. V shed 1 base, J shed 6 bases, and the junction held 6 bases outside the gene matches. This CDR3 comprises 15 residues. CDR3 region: CASSLKDRVTNEQFF. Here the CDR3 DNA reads TGTGCCAGCAGCTTGAAGGACAGGGTCACCAATGAGCAGTTCTTC.

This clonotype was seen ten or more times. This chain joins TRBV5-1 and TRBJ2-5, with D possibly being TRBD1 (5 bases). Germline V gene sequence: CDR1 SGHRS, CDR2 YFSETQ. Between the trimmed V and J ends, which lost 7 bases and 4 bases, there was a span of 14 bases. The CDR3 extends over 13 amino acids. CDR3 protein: CASLKGPGETQYF. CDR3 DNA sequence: TGCGCCAGCCTCAAGGGGCCGGGAGAGACCCAGTACTTC.

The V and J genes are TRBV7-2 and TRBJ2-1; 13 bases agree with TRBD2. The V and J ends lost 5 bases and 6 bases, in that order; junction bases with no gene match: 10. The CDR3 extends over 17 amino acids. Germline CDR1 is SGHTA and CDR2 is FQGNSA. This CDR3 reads CASSPRLGLAGINEQFF. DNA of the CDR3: TGTGCCAGCAGCCCCCGCCTGGGACTAGCGGGGATCAATGAGCAGTTCTTC.

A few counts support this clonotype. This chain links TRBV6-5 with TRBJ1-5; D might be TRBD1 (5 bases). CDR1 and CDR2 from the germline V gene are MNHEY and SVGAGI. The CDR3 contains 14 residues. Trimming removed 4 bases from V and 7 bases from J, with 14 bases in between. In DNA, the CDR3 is TGTGCCAGCAGTTCACCTAGAGGGGAACAGCCCCAGCATTTT. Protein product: CASSSPRGEQPQHF.

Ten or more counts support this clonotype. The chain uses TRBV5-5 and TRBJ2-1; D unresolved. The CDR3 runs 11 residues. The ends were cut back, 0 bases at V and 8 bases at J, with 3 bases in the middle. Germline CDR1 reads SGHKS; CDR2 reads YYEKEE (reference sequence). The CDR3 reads CASSLGYEQFF. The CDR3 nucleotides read TGTGCCAGCAGCTTGGGGTATGAGCAGTTCTTC.

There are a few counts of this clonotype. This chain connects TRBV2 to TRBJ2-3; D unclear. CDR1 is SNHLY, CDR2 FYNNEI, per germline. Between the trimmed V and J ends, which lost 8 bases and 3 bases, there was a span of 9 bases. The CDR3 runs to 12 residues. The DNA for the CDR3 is TGTGCCAGCCAGATCTGGACAGATACGCAGTATTTT. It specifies CASQIWTDTQYF.